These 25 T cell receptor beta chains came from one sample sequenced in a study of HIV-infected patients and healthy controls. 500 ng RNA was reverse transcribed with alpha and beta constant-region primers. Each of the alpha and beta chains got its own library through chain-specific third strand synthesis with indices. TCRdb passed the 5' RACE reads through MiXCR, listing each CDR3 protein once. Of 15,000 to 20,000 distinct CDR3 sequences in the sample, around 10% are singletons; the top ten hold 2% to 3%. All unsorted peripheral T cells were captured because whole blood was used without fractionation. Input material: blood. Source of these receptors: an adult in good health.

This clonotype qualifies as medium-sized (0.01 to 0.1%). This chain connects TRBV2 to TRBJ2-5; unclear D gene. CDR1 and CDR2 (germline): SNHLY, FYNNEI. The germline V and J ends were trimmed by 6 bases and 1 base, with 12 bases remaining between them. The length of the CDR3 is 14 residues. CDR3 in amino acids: CASRENTVQETQYF. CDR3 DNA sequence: TGTGCCAGCAGGGAAAACACAGTCCAAGAGACCCAGTACTTC.

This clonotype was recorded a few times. Written as DNA, the CDR3 is TGTGCCAGCAGTTATTCCGACAGGGTCGCTGGCTACACCTTC. Translated, it gives CASSYSDRVAGYTF. V and J are TRBV6-2 or TRBV6-3 and TRBJ1-2; 7 bases are a match to TRBD1. V dropped 3 bases and J dropped 7; count of bases not matched to a gene: 8. This CDR3 spans 14 amino acids. CDR1 is MNHEY and CDR2 is SVGEGT in the germline V gene.

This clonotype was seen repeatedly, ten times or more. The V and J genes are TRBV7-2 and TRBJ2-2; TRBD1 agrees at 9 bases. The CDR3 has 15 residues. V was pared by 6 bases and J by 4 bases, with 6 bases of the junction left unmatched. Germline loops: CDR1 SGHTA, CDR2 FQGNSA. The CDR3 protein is CASRFTGGATGELFF. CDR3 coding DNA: TGTGCCAGCAGGTTTACAGGGGGCGCCACCGGGGAGCTGTTTTTT.

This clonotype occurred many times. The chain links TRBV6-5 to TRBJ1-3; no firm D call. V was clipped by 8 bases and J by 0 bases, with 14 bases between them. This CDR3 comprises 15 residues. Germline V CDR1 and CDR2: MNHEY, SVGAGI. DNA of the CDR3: TGTGCCAGCGCTGGCCGACACCTCTCTGGAAACACCATATATTTT. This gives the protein CASAGRHLSGNTIYF.

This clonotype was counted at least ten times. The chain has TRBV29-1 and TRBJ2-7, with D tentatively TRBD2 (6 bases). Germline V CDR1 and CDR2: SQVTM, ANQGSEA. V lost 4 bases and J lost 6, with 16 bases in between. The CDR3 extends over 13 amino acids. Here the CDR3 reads CSVVAGSALEQYF. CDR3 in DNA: TGCAGCGTTGTTGCGGGGAGCGCGCTCGAGCAGTACTTC.

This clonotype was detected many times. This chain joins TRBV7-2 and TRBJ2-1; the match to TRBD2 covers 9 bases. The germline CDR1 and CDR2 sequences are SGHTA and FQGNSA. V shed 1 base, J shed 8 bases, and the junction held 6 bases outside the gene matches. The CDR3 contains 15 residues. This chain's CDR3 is CASSLGRGRADEQFF. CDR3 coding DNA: TGTGCCAGCAGCTTAGGTCGCGGGAGGGCCGATGAGCAGTTCTTC.

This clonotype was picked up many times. CDR3 region: CASSLGSRYEQYF. Here the CDR3 DNA reads TGTGCCAGCAGCTTGGGTAGTCGGTACGAGCAGTACTTC. The chain links TRBV5-6 to TRBJ2-7, with D uncertain. The CDR3 covers 13 residues. Trimming left V 0 bases short and J 4 bases short, with 8 bases between. Germline V lookup: CDR1 SGHDT, CDR2 YYEEEE.

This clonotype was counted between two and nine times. The CDR3 spells CATSDGLASTDTQYF. The CDR3, as DNA: TGTGCCACCAGTGACGGACTAGCTAGCACAGATACGCAGTATTTT. This chain uses TRBV24-1 with TRBJ2-3; TRBD2 agrees at 8 bases. The V and J ends lost 4 bases and 0 bases, in that order; junction bases with no gene match: 2. The CDR3 sequence is 15 residues long. The germline gives CDR1 KGHDR, CDR2 SFDVKD.

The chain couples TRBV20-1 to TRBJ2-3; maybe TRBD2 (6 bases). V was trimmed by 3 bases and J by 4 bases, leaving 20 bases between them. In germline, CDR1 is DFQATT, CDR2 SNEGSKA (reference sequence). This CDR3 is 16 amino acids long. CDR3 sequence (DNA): TGCAGTGCTAGTGCCGAAGGACTATGGAAGCCAGATACGCAGTATTTT. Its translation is CSASAEGLWKPDTQYF.

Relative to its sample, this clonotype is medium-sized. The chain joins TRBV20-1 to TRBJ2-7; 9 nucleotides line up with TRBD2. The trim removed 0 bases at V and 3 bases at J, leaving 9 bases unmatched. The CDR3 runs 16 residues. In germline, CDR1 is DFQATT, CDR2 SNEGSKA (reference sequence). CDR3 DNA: TGCAGTGCTAGAGATCCTACTGCGGGAGGGGACTACGAGCAGTACTTC. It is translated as CSARDPTAGGDYEQYF.

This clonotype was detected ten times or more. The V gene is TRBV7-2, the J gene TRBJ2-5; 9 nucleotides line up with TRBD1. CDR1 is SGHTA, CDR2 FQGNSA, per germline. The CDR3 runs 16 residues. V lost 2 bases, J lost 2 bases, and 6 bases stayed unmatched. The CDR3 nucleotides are TGTGCCAGCAGCTTATTGGGACAGGGTTTGCAAGAGACCCAGTACTTC. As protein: CASSLLGQGLQETQYF.

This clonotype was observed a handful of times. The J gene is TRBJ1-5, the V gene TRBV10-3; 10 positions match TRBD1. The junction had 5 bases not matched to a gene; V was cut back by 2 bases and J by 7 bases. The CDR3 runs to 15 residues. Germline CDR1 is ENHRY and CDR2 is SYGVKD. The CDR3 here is CAISERDRGQQPQHF. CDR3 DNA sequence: TGTGCCATCAGTGAGCGGGACAGGGGTCAACAGCCCCAGCATTTT.

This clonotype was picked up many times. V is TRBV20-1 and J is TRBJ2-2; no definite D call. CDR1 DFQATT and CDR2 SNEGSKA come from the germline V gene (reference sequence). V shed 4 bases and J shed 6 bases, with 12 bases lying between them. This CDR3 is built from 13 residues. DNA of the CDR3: TGCAGTGCTACAGATCTATGGGCCGGGGAGCTGTTTTTT. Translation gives CSATDLWAGELFF.

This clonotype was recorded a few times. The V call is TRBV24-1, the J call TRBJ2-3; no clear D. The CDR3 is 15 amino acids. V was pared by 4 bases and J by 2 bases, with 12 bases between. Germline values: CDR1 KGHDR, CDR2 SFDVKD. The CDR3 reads CATSETSPYTDTQYF. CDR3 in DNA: TGTGCCACCAGTGAGACTTCCCCTTACACAGATACGCAGTATTTT.

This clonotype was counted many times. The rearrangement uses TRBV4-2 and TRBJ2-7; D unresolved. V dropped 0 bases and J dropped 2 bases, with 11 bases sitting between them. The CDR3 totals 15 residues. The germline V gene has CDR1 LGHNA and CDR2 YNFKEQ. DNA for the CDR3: TGTGCCAGCAGCCAAGATTGGACGGCAACCTACGAGCAGTACTTC. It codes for CASSQDWTATYEQYF.

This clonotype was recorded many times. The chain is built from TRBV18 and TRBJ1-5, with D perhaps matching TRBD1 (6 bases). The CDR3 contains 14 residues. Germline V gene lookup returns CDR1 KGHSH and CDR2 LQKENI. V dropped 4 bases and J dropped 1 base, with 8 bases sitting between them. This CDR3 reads CASSHDRSNQPQHF. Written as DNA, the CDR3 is TGTGCCAGCTCACACGACAGGAGCAATCAGCCCCAGCATTTT.

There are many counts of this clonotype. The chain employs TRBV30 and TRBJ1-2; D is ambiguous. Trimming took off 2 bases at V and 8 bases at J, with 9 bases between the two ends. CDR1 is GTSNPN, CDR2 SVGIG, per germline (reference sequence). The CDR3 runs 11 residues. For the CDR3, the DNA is TGTGCCTGGAGTTCACAGAAGGGCTACACCTTC. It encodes CAWSSQKGYTF.

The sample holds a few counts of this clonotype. CDR3 coding DNA: TGCGCCAGCAGCCAAGACCGGGGGCAGATGAACACTGAAGCTTTCTTT. Encoded protein: CASSQDRGQMNTEAFF. V gene TRBV4-3 combines with J gene TRBJ1-1, with D tentatively TRBD1 (6 bases). Trimming cost V 0 bases and J 0 bases, with 11 bases left between them. The CDR3 totals 16 residues. The germline V gene has CDR1 LGHNA and CDR2 YSLEER.

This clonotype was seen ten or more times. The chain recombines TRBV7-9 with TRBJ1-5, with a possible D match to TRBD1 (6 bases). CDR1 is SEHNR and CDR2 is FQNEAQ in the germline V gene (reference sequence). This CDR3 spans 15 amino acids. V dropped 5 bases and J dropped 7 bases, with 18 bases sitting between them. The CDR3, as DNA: TGTGCCAGCAGCCCAATGGACGGACAGACGCAGCCCCAGCATTTT. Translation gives CASSPMDGQTQPQHF.

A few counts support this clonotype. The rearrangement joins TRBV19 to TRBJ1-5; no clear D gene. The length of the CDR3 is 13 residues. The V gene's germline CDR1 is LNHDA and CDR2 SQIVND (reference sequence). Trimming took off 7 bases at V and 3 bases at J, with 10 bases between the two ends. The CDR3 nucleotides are TGTGCCAGTAATGGGTTTGTCAATCAGCCCCAGCATTTT. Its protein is CASNGFVNQPQHF.

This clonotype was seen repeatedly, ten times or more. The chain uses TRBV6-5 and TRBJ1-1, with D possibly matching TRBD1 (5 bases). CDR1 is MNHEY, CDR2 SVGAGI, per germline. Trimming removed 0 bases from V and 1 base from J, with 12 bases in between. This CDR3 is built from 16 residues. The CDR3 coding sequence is TGTGCCAGCAGTTACTCTTTCGGCGGGACGAACACTGAAGCTTTCTTT. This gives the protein CASSYSFGGTNTEAFF.

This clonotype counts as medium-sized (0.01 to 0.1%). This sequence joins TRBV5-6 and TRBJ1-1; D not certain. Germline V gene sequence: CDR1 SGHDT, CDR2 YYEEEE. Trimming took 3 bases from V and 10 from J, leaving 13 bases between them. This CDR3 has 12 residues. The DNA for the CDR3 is TGTGCCAGCAGCTCCAGGCTCCATGGAGCTTTCTTT. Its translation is CASSSRLHGAFF.

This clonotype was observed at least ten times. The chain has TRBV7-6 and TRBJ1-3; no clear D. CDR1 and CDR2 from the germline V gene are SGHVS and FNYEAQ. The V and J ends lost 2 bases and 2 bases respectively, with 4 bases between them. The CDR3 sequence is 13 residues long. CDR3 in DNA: TGTGCCAGCAGCTTATCAGCTGGAAACACCATATATTTT. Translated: CASSLSAGNTIYF.

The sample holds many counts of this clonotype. CDR3 bases: TGTGCCAGCAGCCTAGGACAAGACAGTTCACCCCTCCACTTT. Residues: CASSLGQDSSPLHF. The chain employs TRBV28 and TRBJ1-6; D possibly corresponds to TRBD1 (5 bases). The CDR3 is made up of 14 amino acids. V lost 6 bases, J lost 9 bases, and 15 bases lay in between. Per germline, CDR1 MDHEN and CDR2 SYDVKM.

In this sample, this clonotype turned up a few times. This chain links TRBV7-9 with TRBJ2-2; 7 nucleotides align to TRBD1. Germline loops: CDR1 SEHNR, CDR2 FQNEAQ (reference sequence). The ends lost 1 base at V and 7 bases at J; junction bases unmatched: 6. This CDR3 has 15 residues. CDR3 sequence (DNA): TGTGCCAGCAGCTTAGTACGGACAGGAATCGGGGAGCTGTTTTTT. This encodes CASSLVRTGIGELFF.